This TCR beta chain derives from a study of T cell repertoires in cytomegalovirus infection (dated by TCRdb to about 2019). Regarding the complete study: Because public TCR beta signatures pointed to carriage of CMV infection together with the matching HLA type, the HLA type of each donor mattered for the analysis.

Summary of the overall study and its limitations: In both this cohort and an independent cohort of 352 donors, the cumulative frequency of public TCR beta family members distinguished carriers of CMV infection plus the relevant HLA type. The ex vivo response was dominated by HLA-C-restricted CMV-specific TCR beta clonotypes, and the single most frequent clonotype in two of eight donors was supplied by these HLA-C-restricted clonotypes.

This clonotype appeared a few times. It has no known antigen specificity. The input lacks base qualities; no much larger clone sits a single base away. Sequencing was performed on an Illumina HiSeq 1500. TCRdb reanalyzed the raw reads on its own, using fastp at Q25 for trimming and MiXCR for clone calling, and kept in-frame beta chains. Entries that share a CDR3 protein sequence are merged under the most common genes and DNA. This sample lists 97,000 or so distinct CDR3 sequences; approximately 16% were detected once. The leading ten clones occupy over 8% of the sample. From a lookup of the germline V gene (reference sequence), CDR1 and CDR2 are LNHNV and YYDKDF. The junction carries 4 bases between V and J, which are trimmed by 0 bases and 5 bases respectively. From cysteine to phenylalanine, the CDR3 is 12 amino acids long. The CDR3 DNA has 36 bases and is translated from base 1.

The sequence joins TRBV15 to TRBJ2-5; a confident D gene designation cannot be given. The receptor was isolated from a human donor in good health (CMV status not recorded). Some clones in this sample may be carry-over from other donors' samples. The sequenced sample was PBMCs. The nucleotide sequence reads TGTGCCACCAGCAGAGATACGGAGACCCAGTACTTC. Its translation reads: CATSRDTETQYF.